This TCR beta chain originates from a study of control samples from healthy donors and cancer patients (TCRdb year 2020). Remarks on this clone: Its antigen remains unidentified. There are no base qualities to consult, and no much larger clone falls within one base.

The library was prepared using the immunoSEQ multiplex PCR assay. In TCRdb, the immuneACCESS table is reduced to in-frame sequences with V and J assigned. These tables do not hold every clone; where another copy was compared, an unresolved V gene accounts for under half, and the others remain unexplained. This sample lists some 94,000 clones; around 83% were detected once. In total, the top ten clones hold 1.3% of the sample. Per the germline V gene, MGHDK is the CDR1 and SYGVNS is the CDR2. Taken from cysteine to phenylalanine, the CDR3 has 12 residues. CDR3 DNA is the only sequence kept; it has 36 bases, read in frame from the first base. For this chain, trimming is 10 bases at the V end and 8 bases at the J end, and the number of junction bases without a gene match is 6.

Specimen: blood. The rearranged chain carries TRBV25-1 and TRBJ1-4; TRBD1 fits 8 bases in the junction. The sequence derives from a woman aged 45-59 years in good health. At the DNA level, the sequence is TGTGCCACGCAGGGGGACAGGGAAAAACTGTTTTTT. Translated, it gives CATQGDREKLFF.